This T cell receptor (beta chain) was observed in a study of T cells in Graves' hyperthyroidism and ophthalmopathy. Ten or more counts support this clonotype. CDR1 and CDR2 (germline): SGHTA, FQGNSA. The CDR3 is made up of 15 amino acids. The ends were cut back, 1 base at V and 6 bases at J, with 13 bases in the middle. Amplification of TCR beta CDR3 regions used RNA as the template. First-round RT-PCR of the TCR CDR3 relied on the HTBI primer set. Via MiXCR, TCRdb re-called the multiplex PCR reads, giving one row per CDR3 protein. The data contain 800,000 or so distinct CDR3 sequences, over 35% of them seen just once; the ten biggest clones take up roughly 8.3%.

The V gene is TRBV7-2, the J gene TRBJ1-5, with unresolved D. This sequence originates from a man between 18 and 29 years old with Graves' hyperthyroidism. The sample taken for sequencing was blood. CDR3 in amino acids: CASSLGPSRGQPQHF. For the CDR3, the DNA is TGTGCCAGCAGCTTAGGACCATCACGGGGTCAGCCCCAGCATTTT.